These 26 T cell receptor beta chains came from one sample sequenced in a study of blood T cells in healthy people across ages. A second PCR, run for about 7 to 11 cycles, used a sample-barcoded 5' primer plus a J-beta primer mix. MiXCR, applied by TCRdb to the 5' RACE reads, yields one record per CDR3 protein. The sample shows about 1.8 million distinct CDR3 sequences, roughly 50% of them seen only once. Sequenced input: blood. The receptors derive from a woman between 35 and 50 years old in good health.

The chain recombines TRBV7-2 with TRBJ1-1; a possible D gene is TRBD1 (6 bases). Germline CDR1 and CDR2: SGHTA and FQGNSA. V was shortened by 4 bases and J by 10 bases, with 10 bases between the two germline ends. This CDR3 has 11 amino acids. CDR3 sequence: CASSSEGGAFF. CDR3 nucleotide sequence: TGTGCCAGCAGCTCGGAGGGGGGAGCTTTCTTT.

The chain combines TRBV7-2 with TRBJ1-2; 8 bases are shared with TRBD1. Germline V CDR1 and CDR2: SGHTA, FQGNSA. The CDR3 sequence is 15 residues long. Trimming cost V 0 bases and J 8 bases; bases outside gene matches: 8. The CDR3 region is CASSLAQGRTGGYTF. Written as DNA, the CDR3 is TGTGCCAGCAGCTTAGCGCAGGGCAGGACAGGGGGCTACACCTTC.

This clonotype was found a few times. An end of the junction does not agree with germline; a read error may underlie this. The V call is TRBV12-3 or TRBV12-4, the J call TRBJ2-7, with 8 bases matching TRBD1. This CDR3 is 14 amino acids long. The CDR3 loop reads CASSPGTGSYGQYF. The CDR3 DNA is TGTGCCAGCAGTCCCGGGACAGGCAGCTACGGGCAGTACTTC.

The genes are TRBV10-3 and TRBJ2-6; D may be TRBD1 (6 bases). CDR3 length equals 18 residues. Trimming stripped 4 bases from V and 0 bases from J, with 16 bases between. Germline V CDR1 and CDR2: ENHRY, SYGVKD. The CDR3 here is CAISGQDKKSSGANVLTF. CDR3 sequence (DNA): TGTGCCATCAGTGGACAGGACAAGAAGAGCTCTGGGGCCAACGTCCTGACTTTC.

In this sample, this clonotype turned up a few times. The DNA for the CDR3 is TGCAGCGTTGAAAGACCAGGGGGTACCTACGAGCAGTACTTC. It encodes CSVERPGGTYEQYF. V and J are TRBV29-1 and TRBJ2-7; 7 nucleotides line up with TRBD1. From germline, CDR1 is SQVTM and CDR2 ANQGSEA. The ends lost 2 bases at V and 2 bases at J; junction bases unmatched: 6. This CDR3 is 14 amino acids long.

This clonotype was seen a handful of times. V is TRBV4-1 and J is TRBJ2-4; 7 nucleotides line up with TRBD1. The CDR3 contains 18 residues. J was trimmed by 2 bases and V by 0 bases; bases with no gene match: 10. Germline assignment: CDR1 MGHRA and CDR2 YSYEKL. In DNA, the CDR3 is TGCGCCAGCAGCCAAGATATTGACAGGGTGGGCCCCAAAAACATTCAGTACTTC. Protein: CASSQDIDRVGPKNIQYF.

The genes are TRBV3-1 and TRBJ2-5; 11 bases agree with TRBD2. Germline CDR1 and CDR2: LGHDT and YNNKEL (reference sequence). V was clipped by 1 base and J by 7 bases; unmatched bases: 2. The CDR3 runs to 14 residues. The DNA for the CDR3 is TGTGCCAGCAGCCAAGTTAGCGGGGGGGCGACCCAGTACTTC. Protein sequence: CASSQVSGGATQYF.

In this sample, this clonotype turned up a few times. V is TRBV6-2 or TRBV6-3 and J is TRBJ2-7; 12 bases align to TRBD1. The CDR3 consists of 15 residues. Germline loops: CDR1 MNHEY, CDR2 SVGEGT. Germline trimming cut 4 bases from V and 6 bases from J; bases unmatched to any gene: 7. The CDR3 sequence: CASSSRDRGPSEQYF. In DNA form, the CDR3 reads TGTGCCAGCAGTTCCCGGGACAGGGGGCCATCCGAGCAGTACTTC.

The sample holds a few counts of this clonotype. The chain employs TRBV6-2 or TRBV6-3 and TRBJ2-1; 9 positions match TRBD1. With 2 bases clipped from V and 9 bases from J, the junction kept 11 bases outside the gene matches. This CDR3 is built from 16 residues. The germline gives CDR1 MNHEY, CDR2 SVGEGT. CDR3 DNA: TGTGCCAGCAGTTACATGGCGGGACAGGGATTCGGTGAGCAGTTCTTC. Translation: CASSYMAGQGFGEQFF.

A few counts support this clonotype. The chain uses TRBV5-1 and TRBJ2-3; tentatively, D is TRBD1 (5 bases). The germline V and J ends were trimmed by 1 base and 0 bases, with 9 bases remaining between them. Germline V gives CDR1 SGHRS, CDR2 YFSETQ. The CDR3 is 15 amino acids. Here the CDR3 DNA reads TGCGCCAGCAGCTTGCAGGGTGGGAGCACAGATACGCAGTATTTT. Translating gives CASSLQGGSTDTQYF. The full variable domain, with the rest looked up from reference TRBV5-1 and TRBJ2-3, is KAGVTQTPRYLIKTRGQQVTLSCSPISGHRSVSWYQQTPGQGLQFLFEYFSETQRNKGNFPGRFSGRQFSNSRSEMNVSTLELGDSALYLCASSLQGGSTDTQYFGPGTRLTVL.

This CDR3 is CASSWGGGNNEQFF. In DNA form, the CDR3 reads TGCGCCAGCAGCTGGGGAGGGGGAAACAATGAGCAGTTCTTC. The chain combines TRBV5-1 with TRBJ2-1; tentatively, D is TRBD2 (7 bases). This CDR3 is built from 14 residues. Germline values: CDR1 SGHRS, CDR2 YFSETQ. V lost 3 bases to trimming and J lost 5 bases, with 12 bases between them. The variable domain in full, completed from reference TRBV5-1 and TRBJ2-1, reads KAGVTQTPRYLIKTRGQQVTLSCSPISGHRSVSWYQQTPGQGLQFLFEYFSETQRNKGNFPGRFSGRQFSNSRSEMNVSTLELGDSALYLCASSWGGGNNEQFFGPGTRLTVL.

This clonotype was found a few times. This rearrangement joins TRBV14 to TRBJ2-5; D gene unclear. The V end lost 1 base, the J end lost 2 bases, and 17 bases lay between the germline ends. CDR3 size: 17 residues. CDR1 and CDR2 from the germline V gene are SGHDN and FVKESK. The CDR3 nucleotides are TGTGCCAGCAGCCAAGTAGAGAATCTGGCTACTCAAGAGACCCAGTACTTC. It specifies CASSQVENLATQETQYF.

In this sample, this clonotype turned up once. The chain is built from TRBV4-3 and TRBJ1-1; TRBD1 matches 9 bases. The CDR3 loop spans 15 amino acids. V lost 0 bases and J lost 4; bases outside the gene matches: 3. In germline, CDR1 is LGHNA, CDR2 YSLEER. CDR3 sequence reads: CASSQEGTGPTEAFF. DNA of the CDR3: TGCGCCAGCAGCCAAGAAGGGACAGGGCCCACTGAAGCTTTCTTT.

The chain carries TRBV2 and TRBJ2-7; the match to TRBD2 covers 10 bases. Gene TRBJ2-5 matches the end of the DNA better, so the J call may be wrong. CDR1 is SNHLY, CDR2 FYNNEI, per germline. CDR3 size: 17 residues. The DNA of the CDR3 is TGTGCCAGTAGCCCTCCTTATAGCGGGGGGCTGCGGGAGACCCAGTACTTC. This translates into CASSPPYSGGLRETQYF.

This rearrangement joins TRBV6-5 to TRBJ1-5; the match to TRBD1 covers 9 bases. Germline-derived CDR1 and CDR2 are MNHEY and SVGAGI. V gave up 6 bases and J gave up 5 bases; unmatched junction bases: 8. CDR3 length: 15 amino acids. This chain's CDR3 is CASRLGTGRDQPQHF. CDR3 DNA: TGTGCCAGCAGACTAGGGACAGGGAGGGATCAGCCCCAGCATTTT.

The sample holds a few counts of this clonotype. The genes are TRBV29-1 and TRBJ2-6; the D gene is possibly TRBD2 (5 bases). The germline V and J ends were trimmed by 6 bases and 0 bases, with 12 bases remaining between them. Germline-derived CDR1 and CDR2 are SQVTM and ANQGSEA. The length of the CDR3 is 15 residues. CDR3 region: CSVTYGISGANVLTF. The CDR3 DNA is TGCAGCGTAACCTACGGGATCTCTGGGGCCAACGTCCTGACTTTC. The whole variable domain, remainder taken from reference TRBV29-1 and TRBJ2-6, is SAVISQKPSRDICQRGTSLTIQCQVDSQVTMMFWYRQQPGQSLTLIATANQGSEATYESGFVIDKFPISRPNLTFSTLTVSNMSPEDSSIYLCSVTYGISGANVLTFGAGSRLTVL.

The V and J genes are TRBV12-3 or TRBV12-4 and TRBJ2-1; possibly TRBD1 or TRBD2 for D (6 bases each). The V end lost 6 bases, the J end lost 10 bases, and 13 bases lay between the germline ends. This CDR3 spans 12 amino acids. CDR3 loop: CASRWGAYEQFF. The CDR3 nucleotides read TGTGCCAGCAGATGGGGGGCCTACGAGCAGTTCTTC.

The genes are TRBV29-1 and TRBJ2-1, with a possible D match to TRBD1 (5 bases). V lost 4 bases and J 10 bases, leaving 14 bases between the germline ends. The CDR3 has 12 amino acids. CDR1 and CDR2 (germline): SQVTM, ANQGSEA. The CDR3 sequence: CSVGWTTYEQFF. CDR3 DNA sequence: TGCAGCGTTGGGTGGACAACCTACGAGCAGTTCTTC.

The rearrangement joins TRBV7-2 to TRBJ1-5; 9 nucleotides agree with TRBD1. The CDR3 is 18 residues long. Germline V gene sequence: CDR1 SGHTA, CDR2 FQGNSA. The J segment lost 5 bases and the V segment lost 4 bases, leaving 15 bases of the junction unmatched. The CDR3 DNA is TGTGCCAGCAGCTCATACTTCTCACAGGGGGCCCTCCATCAGCCCCAGCATTTT. It codes for CASSSYFSQGALHQPQHF.

The CDR3 here is CASSLRRSPDTQYF. In DNA form, the CDR3 reads TGTGCCAGCAGCTTAAGGCGGTCACCAGATACGCAGTATTTT. V gene TRBV7-2 combines with J gene TRBJ2-3; D unclear. This CDR3 spans 14 amino acids. V was clipped by 2 bases and J by 4 bases, with 10 bases between them. Germline-derived CDR1 and CDR2 are SGHTA and FQGNSA.

V usage is TRBV12-3 or TRBV12-4 and J usage is TRBJ1-5, with a possible D match to TRBD1 (6 bases). Trimming removed 5 bases at V and 4 bases at J, with 12 bases between. The CDR3 extends over 14 amino acids. Here the CDR3 DNA reads TGTGCCAGCAGTGCCCGGGACATTAATCAGCCCCAGCATTTT. This gives the protein CASSARDINQPQHF.

The chain is built from TRBV11-2 and TRBJ2-5; D not resolved. V shed 4 bases and J shed 5 bases, with 14 bases lying between them. CDR3 length: 14 amino acids. Germline V gene data show CDR1 as SGHAT and CDR2 as FQNNGV. This CDR3 reads CASSSPSDEETQYF. DNA of the CDR3: TGTGCCAGCAGCTCCCCGTCCGATGAGGAGACCCAGTACTTC. Variable domain in full (rest from reference TRBV11-2 and TRBJ2-5): EAGVAQSPRYKIIEKRQSVAFWCNPISGHATLYWYQQILGQGPKLLIQFQNNGVVDDSQLPKDRFSAERLKGVDSTLKIQPAKLEDSAVYLCASSSPSDEETQYFGPGTRLLVL.

J is TRBJ1-4 and V is TRBV7-2; the D gene is possibly TRBD1 (5 bases). CDR3 size: 14 residues. Trimming removed 5 bases from V and 7 bases from J, with 14 bases in between. Germline loops: CDR1 SGHTA, CDR2 FQGNSA. The CDR3: CASSRAGPGEKLFF. The CDR3 nucleotides are TGTGCCAGCAGCCGGGCGGGGCCGGGTGAAAAACTGTTTTTT.

The chain recombines TRBV20-1 with TRBJ2-7; D gene ambiguous. The CDR3 extends over 13 amino acids. Germline V lookup: CDR1 DFQATT, CDR2 SNEGSKA (reference sequence). V gave up 6 bases and J gave up 4 bases, with 16 bases separating them. CDR3 nucleotide sequence: TGCAGTGCCACGCGTCGGCCCCAATACGAGCAGTACTTC. The encoded protein is CSATRRPQYEQYF.

V is TRBV5-1 and J is TRBJ2-5; 7 nucleotides match TRBD1. Losses at the gene ends were 4 bases for V and 2 bases for J; bases not matched to a gene: 8. The germline V gene has CDR1 SGHRS and CDR2 YFSETQ. This CDR3 has 15 residues. The CDR3 protein is CASSRQPGQQETQYF. In DNA form, the CDR3 reads TGCGCCAGCAGCCGCCAACCGGGACAGCAAGAGACCCAGTACTTC. The full variable domain, in which reference TRBV5-1 and TRBJ2-5 provide the parts outside the CDR3, is KAGVTQTPRYLIKTRGQQVTLSCSPISGHRSVSWYQQTPGQGLQFLFEYFSETQRNKGNFPGRFSGRQFSNSRSEMNVSTLELGDSALYLCASSRQPGQQETQYFGPGTRLLVL.

This clonotype was picked up many times. This chain links TRBV7-9 with TRBJ2-7, with D unresolved. The V and J ends lost 3 bases and 5 bases respectively, with 5 bases between them. Germline loops: CDR1 SEHNR, CDR2 FQNEAQ (reference sequence). The CDR3 extends over 11 amino acids. This chain's CDR3 is CASSFGNEQYF. Here the CDR3 DNA reads TGTGCCAGCAGCTTCGGTAACGAGCAGTACTTC.